This paragraph reports one T cell receptor beta chain. This clone was seen a few times. Its antigen remains unidentified. Base qualities are not recorded, but no much larger clone differs from it by a single base. This sample is part of a study of cytomegalovirus exposure and HLA in healthy donors (dated by TCRdb to 2015 to 2018). A note on the overall study: An earlier analysis of approximately 640 of the donors reported more than 250 Gb of sequence data and 120 million or so unique TCR beta sequences from 150 million to 200 million T cells. Approximately 300 gigabases of sequencing data and 70 million to 95 million unique TCR sequences made up an early release that covered about 640 HLA-typed donors. Among the approximately 400 genotyped donors, around 81% belonged to the genetic ancestry cluster associated with self-reported Caucasian donors. The study was designed to test whether signatures of past pathogen exposure could be identified by cataloging public T cell receptors. The study used immunosequencing to profile the T cell repertoires of 666 subjects and linked those repertoires to cytomegalovirus serostatus. Along with the approximately 650-subject first cohort, a separate validation cohort of 120 different subjects was used. High-throughput TCR immunosequencing, statistical association of individual TCRs with disease status, and machine learning were combined to predict cytomegalovirus infection status. To study patterns of TCR occurrence, a later analysis re-analyzed previously published TCR beta repertoires from just over 650 donors and added high-resolution HLA genotyping. The later analysis used no new phenotypic data to find candidate immune exposures, relying instead on TCR beta sequences and their occurrence across donors. An earlier analysis of several hundred of the donors applied high-throughput TCR beta sequencing to assess whether each TCR beta V gene segment acted as functional or pseudogenic. Donor age, sex, ethnicity and CMV serostatus were compiled together with the repertoire data. A later genetic analysis used genome-wide SNP genotypes for about 65% of the 666 donors, treating that subset as a discovery cohort. All discovery cohort repertoires had been generated using a single sequencing platform. HLA typing included class I and class II loci at four-digit resolution. Typing coverage differed by locus: A, B, C, DRB1 and DQB1 were typed in roughly 629-640 donors, DQA1 in 522, DPA1 in around 600, and DPB1 in 450 to 490. Roughly 5 DR-DQ haplotypes were handled as single units for association and clustering because linkage in the cohort was strong. Among some 400 genotyped donors of the cohort, an average of roughly 230,000 unique TCR beta nucleotide sequences was sequenced per donor, of which 15% to 20% were non-productive.

What the research found in general, with its limitations: Only TCR beta chains were sequenced in this cohort, and the absence of alpha or paired-chain data limited detectable features. According to the authors, the approach could potentially be generalized to other disease states and immunological phenotypes. V-gene and J-gene trimming of TCR beta chains was associated with a missense DCLRE1C variant in a later genetic analysis, and the association was replicated in an independent cohort. According to a later analysis, parvovirus B19, influenza, CMV and Epstein-Barr virus appeared linked to several top co-occurrence clusters. At a false discovery rate of 0.05, a later analysis linked fewer than 20,000 TCR beta sequences to specific HLA alleles. Because HLA typing was unavailable for some donors at each locus, only the typed subset was used in association tests. A further reported finding was that TCR beta sequences accurately predicted the HLA-A and HLA-B alleles for most subjects in the first cohort. While some public TCRs were present in many individuals, most TCR sequences turned up only very rarely across donors. The study listed 164 TCR beta chains as associated with cytomegalovirus. A later analysis found that most CMV-associated TCR beta chains appeared HLA-restricted, with HLA associations seemingly driven largely by CMV exposure. A group of highly shared sequence variants was considered likely to be a technical artifact of the sequencing pipeline. In vitro tests confirmed that three of the cytomegalovirus-associated TCR beta chains recognize cytomegalovirus antigens. Roughly uniform sequencing depth across donors was assumed in presence/absence analyses, although this assumption may not hold. Correlated functional status among segregating V segments might reflect linkage disequilibrium, but an unknown experimental factor could not be ruled out. In a later analysis, HLA-associated TCR beta chains were found to be more clonally expanded and to have lower generation probabilities than equally common non-associated chains. When HLA alleles, especially DR and DQ, strongly co-occurred, TCR associations were difficult to assign to individual alleles. Because counts were too low, more than 15 rarely observed V segments, including chromosome 9 orphons, were left out of the earlier analysis of a few hundred of the donors. In a later analysis, TCR association rates were found to vary across HLA loci, with the most associated TCRs seen for DRB1 alleles and the fewest for HLA-C alleles. The classifier was reported to diagnose cytomegalovirus status with high specificity and sensitivity in both the original and validation cohorts. Some IMGT-functional V segments, including TRBV6-2 and TRBV6-3, could not be distinguished by the 87-base-pair reads and were therefore excluded. A later genetic analysis reported fewer N-insertions in productive TCRs among donors in an Asian-associated ancestry cluster than the roughly 620-donor mean. Broadly in line with IMGT annotations, most TCR beta V segments showed up in productive rearrangements about 90% or about 30% of the time in an earlier analysis of 587 of the donors. Immune exposure information for the cohort was limited to CMV serostatus.

For CDR1 and CDR2, the germline V gene lists SGHTA and FQGNSA. V has 5 bases trimmed and J has 7 bases trimmed; junction bases matching no gene number 15. Including the terminal cysteine and phenylalanine, the CDR3 comprises 17 residues. Only the CDR3 DNA is retained, 51 bases long and in frame from the first base. The cohort was made up of approximately 670 healthy bone marrow donors. At the time of sampling, every cohort member was nominally healthy, though immune exposures that went unrecorded were likely present. The donor was CMV seropositive and was included in the group of 250 to 300 seropositive cohort members. A peripheral blood sample was collected from each donor, and TCR beta sequencing was performed on peripheral blood mononuclear cells. Genomic DNA extraction from the blood cell samples was performed with the Qiagen DNeasy Blood Extraction Kit. The library came from the immunoSEQ multiplex PCR assay. For the multiplex PCR, a mixture combining 60 forward primers for TCR Vbeta segments and 13 reverse primers for TCR Jbeta segments was used. The CDR3 region of rearranged TCR beta genes was amplified from genomic DNA with a multiplex PCR assay. Amplified TCR beta libraries were sequenced as 87-base-pair reads on the Illumina HiSeq System. Turning to the authors' computational methods: A later analysis tallied 70 million to 100 million unique TCR beta chains across the 700 or so repertoires, and about 10 million of those chains were shared by two or more donors. A nearest-neighbor algorithm error-corrected the raw reads and collapsed the reads into unique sequences, merging closely related sequences to remove PCR and sequencing errors. V, D and J gene segments were assigned by aligning CDR3 sequences to IMGT reference sequences. For a sequence to be retained, at least a six-nucleotide match to both a V gene segment and a J gene segment was required. A rearrangement counted as productive if the CDR3 had no stop codons and remained in frame with V and J, and every other rearrangement counted as non-productive. CDR3 was defined by IMGT convention, running from the second conserved V-encoded cysteine to the conserved J-encoded phenylalanine. The earlier analysis of some 540 of the donors excluded any sequence lacking an unambiguous match to a single V gene segment. In an earlier analysis of some 590 of the donors, a V segment was called functional when productive rearrangements were above 56.7%, and segregating when the standard deviation between donors exceeded 5%. A statistical classification framework was developed to diagnose cytomegalovirus status using the catalog of TCR beta chain sequences. A later analysis assigned V and J genes by comparing TCR nucleotide sequences with IMGT/GENE-DB human TR gene sequences. Using the TCRdist pipeline, a later analysis assigned CDR3 sequences along with most-parsimonious VDJ recombination scenarios. In a later analysis, each TCR beta chain was defined by its CDR3 amino acid sequence together with its V-gene family, and reads lacking a unique V-gene family were excluded. A later analysis removed several hundred highly shared, low-generation-probability nucleotide sequences to deal with suspected cross-contamination and a sequencing artifact. In a later analysis, a clonal expansion index for each public chain was calculated from normalized within-repertoire ranks of inferred template counts. Generation probabilities in a later analysis came from a VDJ recombination model fitted to out-of-frame rearrangements, and those results were checked against IGoR. In a later analysis, hypergeometric tests were used to score TCR-TCR, TCR-HLA and TCR-CMV co-occurrence, with a repertoire-size bias correction applied to TCR pairs. In a later analysis, false discovery rates were estimated by permuting HLA or CMV assignments 20 times. In a later analysis, co-occurring TCRs were grouped using DBSCAN, with TCRdist sequence similarity added in when clustering inside HLA-allele-positive subsets. Repertoires with fewer than 30,000 or more than 120,000 public chains were left out of co-occurrence clustering, as were five repertoires with anomalous nucleotide sharing. In TCRdb, the immuneACCESS table is reduced to in-frame sequences with V and J assigned. These tables do not hold every clone; where another copy was compared, an unresolved V gene accounts for under half, and the others remain unexplained. That table is the source of V, J and clone size, and D and trimming were worked out from the DNA. Recorded for this sample are about 150,000 clones; about two thirds of them occurred a single time. In total, the top ten clones hold approximately 3.9% of the sample.

The sequencing input was PBMCs. This TCR derives from a man in his forties or fifties in good health and CMV-seropositive. The sequence is built from TRBV7-2 and TRBJ2-1, with 9 central nucleotides matching TRBD2. The nucleotide sequence is TGTGCCAGCAGCAGTTACGTTAGCGGGAGAGGGGCAAATGAGCAGTTCTTC. Translated, it reads CASSSYVSGRGANEQFF.